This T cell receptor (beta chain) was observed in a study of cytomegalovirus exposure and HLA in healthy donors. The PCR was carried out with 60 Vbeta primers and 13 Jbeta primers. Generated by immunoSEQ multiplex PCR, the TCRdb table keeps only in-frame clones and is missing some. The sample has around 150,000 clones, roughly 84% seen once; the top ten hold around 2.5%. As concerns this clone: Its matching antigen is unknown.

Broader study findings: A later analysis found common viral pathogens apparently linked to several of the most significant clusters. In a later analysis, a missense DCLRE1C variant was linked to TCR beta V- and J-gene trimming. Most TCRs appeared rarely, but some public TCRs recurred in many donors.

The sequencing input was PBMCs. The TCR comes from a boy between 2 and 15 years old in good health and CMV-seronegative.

CDR3 region: CASSEAETGGRKTQYF. As DNA, the CDR3 is TGTGCCAGCAGTGAAGCCGAGACAGGGGGCCGAAAGACCCAGTACTTC. This chain connects TRBV6-1 to TRBJ2-5; 10 nucleotides match TRBD1. The CDR3 is 16 amino acids. Germline loops: CDR1 MNHNS, CDR2 SASEGT. The trim removed 0 bases at V and 6 bases at J, leaving 7 bases unmatched.